The 32 T cell receptor beta chains presented below share a single source sample, sequenced in a study of ipilimumab plus nivolumab after autologous stem cell transplantation. Method: immunoSEQ multiplex PCR; TCRdb's copy keeps in-frame clones and lacks some. The repertoire holds more than 15,000 clones, with about 80% as singletons. The starting material was PBMCs, obtained in a trial of ipilimumab plus nivolumab as post-transplant consolidation. Every receptor here comes from a male donor with diffuse large B-cell lymphoma.

This chain uses TRBV21-1 with TRBJ2-7; the D segment call TRBD2 is taken from the table without a DNA check. TRBV21-1 is assigned pseudogene status. The CDR3 consists of 18 residues. In DNA, the CDR3 is TGTGCCAGCAGCAAGTGGGAGTTTTTGAGGGAAAGCCTCCACGAGCAGTACTTC. It translates to CASSKWEFLRESLHEQYF.

The chain's CDR3 is CASSEVYSSYNEQFF. Written as DNA, the CDR3 is TGTGCCAGCAGTGAAGTGTACAGCTCCTACAATGAGCAGTTCTTC. The V call is TRBV6-1, the J call TRBJ2-1, with no clear D. The CDR3 is 15 residues long. V shed 1 base and J shed 0 bases, with 7 bases lying between them. Germline values: CDR1 MNHNS, CDR2 SASEGT.

The chain uses TRBV5-6 and TRBJ2-7, with D possibly matching TRBD2 (6 bases). CDR3 length equals 14 residues. Trimming cost V 0 bases and J 5 bases, with 12 bases left between them. The germline gives CDR1 SGHDT, CDR2 YYEEEE. The CDR3 is CASSLGGGEDEQYF. The CDR3 DNA sequence: TGTGCCAGCAGCTTGGGCGGAGGGGAGGACGAGCAGTACTTC.

The chain couples TRBV4-1 to TRBJ2-2; TRBD1 or TRBD2 may be the D gene (6 bases each). Trimming took 6 bases from V and 7 from J, leaving 24 bases between them. The germline gives CDR1 MGHRA, CDR2 YSYEKL. The CDR3 consists of 17 residues. The CDR3 is CASSHYGVGGSGGELFF. In nucleotides, the CDR3 is TGCGCCAGCAGTCACTACGGGGTCGGGGGCTCGGGCGGGGAGCTGTTTTTT.

This chain uses TRBV7-2 with TRBJ2-3, with unresolved D. The V gene's germline CDR1 is SGHTA and CDR2 FQGNSA. The V end lost 5 bases, the J end lost 6 bases, and 9 bases lay between the germline ends. The CDR3 loop spans 12 amino acids. The CDR3 reads CASSPSKDTQYF. CDR3 in DNA: TGTGCCAGCAGCCCCTCTAAGGATACGCAGTATTTT.

The chain recombines TRBV21-1 with TRBJ1-1. TRBV21-1 is described as a pseudogene. CDR3 length: 10 residues. The DNA for the CDR3 is TGTGCCGGCAGCAAGTTCGGAGCTTTCTTT. Encoded protein: CAGSKFGAFF.

J is TRBJ2-3 and V is TRBV9; no definite D call. There are 15 residues in the CDR3. Deletions cut 4 bases from V and 3 bases from J, with 15 bases between. The germline gives CDR1 SGDLS, CDR2 YYNGEE. The CDR3 sequence is CASSQLADQTDTQYF. CDR3 sequence (DNA): TGTGCCAGCAGCCAACTGGCGGACCAGACAGATACGCAGTATTTT.

This clone was seen a few times. The chain links TRBV4-1 to TRBJ1-5; a possible D gene is TRBD1 (5 bases). The ends were cut back, 1 base at V and 2 bases at J, with 9 bases in the middle. The CDR3 length is 15 residues. Germline V gives CDR1 MGHRA, CDR2 YSYEKL. The CDR3: CASSQGGLGNQPQHF. The CDR3 bases are TGCGCCAGCAGCCAAGGGGGACTCGGCAATCAGCCCCAGCATTTT.

Only one count was recorded for this clone. The chain links TRBV7-2 to TRBJ2-3; D is unresolved. Germline V gives CDR1 SGHTA, CDR2 FQGNSA. Trimming took off 8 bases at V and 2 bases at J, with 5 bases between the two ends. The CDR3 contains 11 residues. CDR3 DNA: TGTGCCAGCGGCTACACAGATACGCAGTATTTT. This codes for CASGYTDTQYF.

The V gene is TRBV4-3, the J gene TRBJ1-5; D uncertain. The CDR3 runs to 17 residues. Per germline, CDR1 LGHNA and CDR2 YSLEER. V lost 0 bases and J 0 bases, leaving 12 bases between the germline ends. The CDR3 nucleotides are TGCGCCAGCAGCCAAGAATTGGGGTCCTATAGCAATCAGCCCCAGCATTTT. This translates into CASSQELGSYSNQPQHF.

The chain is built from TRBV7-6 and TRBJ1-4; D is perhaps TRBD1 (5 bases). V was shortened by 4 bases and J by 8 bases, with 20 bases between the two germline ends. The CDR3 spans 16 residues. Germline-derived CDR1 and CDR2 are SGHVS and FNYEAQ. For the CDR3, the DNA is TGTGCCAGCAGCTCCGGCGGGGGGAGGCGCAAGGAAAAACTGTTTTTT. Its translation is CASSSGGGRRKEKLFF.

The chain has TRBV5-4 and TRBJ2-1; 8 bases agree with TRBD1. This CDR3 has 15 residues. Germline assignment: CDR1 SGHNT and CDR2 YYREEE (reference sequence). V was clipped by 5 bases and J by 6 bases; unmatched bases: 10. CDR3: CASSPDRVSVNEQFF. The CDR3 nucleotides read TGTGCCAGCAGTCCGGACAGGGTGTCTGTCAATGAGCAGTTCTTC. The full variable domain, completed using reference TRBV5-4 and TRBJ2-1, is ETGVTQSPTHLIKTRGQQVTLRCSSQSGHNTVSWYQQALGQGPQFIFQYYREEENGRGNFPPRFSGLQFPNYSSELNVNALELDDSALYLCASSPDRVSVNEQFFGPGTRLTVL.

The chain carries TRBV30 and TRBJ1-5; D ambiguous. CDR3 length equals 14 residues. In germline, CDR1 is GTSNPN, CDR2 SVGIG (reference sequence). V lost 0 bases and J lost 3, with 9 bases in between. CDR3 in amino acids: CAWSVLADNQPQHF. CDR3 coding DNA: TGTGCCTGGAGTGTACTGGCAGACAATCAGCCCCAGCATTTT.

The CDR3 loop reads CASSKCRYSWDKGYEQYF. The DNA of the CDR3 is TGTGCCAGCAGCAAATGTCGGTACTCGTGGGATAAGGGCTACGAGCAGTACTTC. V is TRBV21-1 and J is TRBJ2-7. TRBV21-1 is deemed a pseudogene. CDR3 size: 18 residues.

The J gene is TRBJ1-1, the V gene TRBV6-5; D remains unclear. From germline, CDR1 is MNHEY and CDR2 SVGAGI. V dropped 2 bases and J dropped 5 bases, with 12 bases sitting between them. CDR3 size: 14 residues. CDR3 in DNA: TGTGCCAGCAGTTACAGTTCGGGAATGACTGAAGCTTTCTTT. Its protein is CASSYSSGMTEAFF.

This clone showed up just a few times. The gene calls are TRBV2 and TRBJ2-7; TRBD1 matches 8 bases. The CDR3 runs 14 residues. The V gene's germline CDR1 is SNHLY and CDR2 FYNNEI. With V trimmed by 8 bases and J by 3 bases, 9 bases remained unmatched. CDR3 DNA sequence: TGTGCCAGCCTAGCTGGGACAGGCGACTACGAGCAGTACTTC. Protein product: CASLAGTGDYEQYF.

The V gene is TRBV10-2, the J gene TRBJ1-1; D may be TRBD1 (5 bases). The germline V and J ends were trimmed by 7 bases and 5 bases, with 11 bases remaining between them. The CDR3 runs 12 residues. Germline CDR1 and CDR2: WSHSY and SAAADI. CDR3 loop: CASNTGGTEAFF. For the CDR3, the DNA is TGCGCCAGCAACACTGGGGGTACTGAAGCTTTCTTT.

The chain links TRBV6-6 to TRBJ2-5; 9 bases agree with TRBD1. The CDR3 has 14 residues. CDR1 and CDR2 (germline): MNHNY, SVGAGI (reference sequence). V dropped 5 bases and J dropped 5; count of bases not matched to a gene: 6. This chain's CDR3 is CASSIGTGSETQYF. The DNA of the CDR3 is TGTGCCAGCAGTATCGGGACAGGGAGTGAGACCCAGTACTTC.

The chain employs TRBV7-2 and TRBJ2-7; the D gene is possibly TRBD1 (5 bases). V dropped 0 bases and J dropped 7 bases, with 10 bases sitting between them. Germline assignment: CDR1 SGHTA and CDR2 FQGNSA. The CDR3 covers 13 residues. The chain's CDR3 is CASSLALGREQYF. The DNA of the CDR3 is TGTGCCAGCAGCTTAGCGCTGGGGCGTGAGCAGTACTTC.

The chain carries TRBV6-6 and TRBJ1-5; D uncertain. The CDR3 is 13 residues long. CDR1 and CDR2 (germline): MNHNY, SVGAGI (reference sequence). V dropped 0 bases and J dropped 4 bases, with 4 bases sitting between them. The chain's CDR3 is CASSYSRNQPQHF. As DNA, the CDR3 is TGTGCCAGCAGTTACTCGAGGAATCAGCCCCAGCATTTT.

The V gene is TRBV11-2, the J gene TRBJ1-2; 8 bases match TRBD1. In germline, CDR1 is SGHAT, CDR2 FQNNGV. CDR3 size: 15 residues. Losses at the gene ends were 4 bases for V and 4 bases for J; bases not matched to a gene: 8. The CDR3, as DNA: TGTGCCAGCAGCTCTCTCCGGACAGGGACCTATGGCTACACCTTC. This translates into CASSSLRTGTYGYTF.

The rearrangement joins TRBV27 to TRBJ2-1, with 11 bases fitting TRBD2. The CDR3 spans 17 residues. The V gene's germline CDR1 is MNHEY and CDR2 SMNVEV (reference sequence). Trimming at V came to 5 bases and at J to 4 bases, leaving 10 bases not matched to a gene. DNA for the CDR3: TGTGCCAGCAGTCCCTCCCGACTAGCGGGGCTATACAATGAGCAGTTCTTC. Its protein is CASSPSRLAGLYNEQFF.

This clone was seen only a few times. The chain employs TRBV27 and TRBJ2-2, with 10 bases aligning to TRBD2. The trim removed 6 bases at V and 1 base at J, leaving 5 bases unmatched. The germline V gene has CDR1 MNHEY and CDR2 SMNVEV (reference sequence). The CDR3 length is 16 residues. In DNA, the CDR3 is TGTGCCAGCAGGTCAAAGCGGGGGGGGAACACCGGGGAGCTGTTTTTT. Protein product: CASRSKRGGNTGELFF.

The CDR3 region is CASSRFTYATNEKLFF. The CDR3 DNA sequence: TGTGCCAGCAGCCGATTCACGTATGCAACTAATGAAAAACTGTTTTTT. V gene TRBV5-6 combines with J gene TRBJ1-4; D ambiguous. CDR1 is SGHDT and CDR2 is YYEEEE in the germline V gene. Trimming removed 4 bases at V and 0 bases at J, with 13 bases between. The CDR3 spans 16 residues.

The V and J genes are TRBV19 and TRBJ2-7; a weak D match, TRBD2 (6 bases). Trimming took off 10 bases at V and 2 bases at J, with 15 bases between the two ends. The CDR3 totals 13 residues. The germline CDR1 and CDR2 sequences are LNHDA and SQIVND (reference sequence). CDR3 in amino acids: CATKSGGAYEQYF. Written as DNA, the CDR3 is TGTGCCACTAAGTCGGGCGGGGCCTACGAGCAGTACTTC.

The chain recombines TRBV4-2 with TRBJ2-7; no clear D gene. Trimming removed 1 base at V and 0 bases at J, with 13 bases between. Germline CDR1 LGHNA, CDR2 YNFKEQ. This CDR3 spans 16 amino acids. CDR3 protein: CASSQGHPASSYEQYF. CDR3 nucleotides: TGTGCCAGCAGCCAAGGTCACCCGGCCTCCTCCTACGAGCAGTACTTC.

The chain recombines TRBV9 with TRBJ2-7, with a tentative D call TRBD1 (5 bases). This CDR3 spans 14 amino acids. Trimming took off 0 bases at V and 5 bases at J, with 12 bases between the two ends. CDR1 and CDR2 from the germline V gene are SGDLS and YYNGEE. As DNA, the CDR3 is TGTGCCAGCAGCGTAGAACCAGGGTACAACGAGCAGTACTTC. Protein sequence: CASSVEPGYNEQYF.

The DNA for the CDR3 is TGTGCCAGCAGCTTGGTGGGACCCGCCTACGAGCAGTACTTC. Its protein product is CASSLVGPAYEQYF. The chain combines TRBV5-6 with TRBJ2-7, with D perhaps given as TRBD1 or TRBD2 (5 bases each). This CDR3 contains 14 residues. The V gene's germline CDR1 is SGHDT and CDR2 YYEEEE. V was shortened by 0 bases and J by 2 bases, with 9 bases between the two germline ends. Filled out from reference TRBV5-6 and TRBJ2-7, the complete variable domain reads DAGVTQSPTHLIKTRGQQVTLRCSPKSGHDTVSWYQQALGQGPQFIFQYYEEEERQRGNFPDRFSGHQFPNYSSELNVNALLLGDSALYLCASSLVGPAYEQYFGPGTRLTVT.

V and J are TRBV10-3 and TRBJ1-3; D possibly corresponds to TRBD1 (6 bases). The CDR3 loop spans 15 amino acids. V lost 3 bases and J 0 bases, leaving 9 bases between the germline ends. Germline CDR1 ENHRY, CDR2 SYGVKD. The CDR3 reads CAISDGGLSGNTIYF. The DNA for the CDR3 is TGTGCCATCAGTGATGGGGGGCTCTCTGGAAACACCATATATTTT.

The V and J genes are TRBV27 and TRBJ2-7, with 9 bases lining up with TRBD1. Germline CDR1 is MNHEY and CDR2 is SMNVEV (reference sequence). The CDR3 covers 14 residues. V was clipped by 5 bases and J by 3 bases; unmatched bases: 5. Written as DNA, the CDR3 is TGTGCCAGCAGTGCCGGGACAGGGAACTACGAGCAGTACTTC. The encoded protein is CASSAGTGNYEQYF.

The rearrangement uses TRBV9 and TRBJ1-6, with 8 bases identical to TRBD1. Germline lookup yields CDR1 SGDLS and CDR2 YYNGEE. The CDR3 is made up of 18 amino acids. J lost 1 base, V lost 4 bases, and 10 bases had no gene match. The CDR3 DNA sequence: TGTGCCAGCAGCCCGGAGGACAGGGTACGGTCCTATAATTCACCCCTCCACTTT. As protein: CASSPEDRVRSYNSPLHF.

This chain uses TRBV10-1 with TRBJ2-2, with TRBD2 identical over 7 bases. The V gene's germline CDR1 is WNHNN and CDR2 SYGVQD (reference sequence). The CDR3 totals 16 residues. V trimming: 3 bases; J trimming: 8 bases; junction bases outside the gene matches: 12. In DNA, the CDR3 is TGCGCCAGCAGTGACCGGATGGGGGGGAGGGGAGGGGAGCTGTTTTTT. Translating it yields CASSDRMGGRGGELFF.